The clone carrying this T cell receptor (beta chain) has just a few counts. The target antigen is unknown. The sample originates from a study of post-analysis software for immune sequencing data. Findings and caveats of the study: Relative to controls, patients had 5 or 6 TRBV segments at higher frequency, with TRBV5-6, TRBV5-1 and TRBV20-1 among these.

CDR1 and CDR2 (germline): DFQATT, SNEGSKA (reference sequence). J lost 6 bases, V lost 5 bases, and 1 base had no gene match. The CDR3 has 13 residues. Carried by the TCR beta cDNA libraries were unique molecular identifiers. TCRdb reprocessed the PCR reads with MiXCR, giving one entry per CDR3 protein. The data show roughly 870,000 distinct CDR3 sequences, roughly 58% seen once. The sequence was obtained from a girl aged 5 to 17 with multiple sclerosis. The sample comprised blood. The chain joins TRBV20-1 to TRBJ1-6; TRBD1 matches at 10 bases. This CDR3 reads CSARTGGNSPLHF. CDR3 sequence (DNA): TGCAGTGCTCGGACAGGGGGTAATTCACCCCTCCACTTT.